Presented here are 8 T cell receptor beta chains from one specimen sequenced in a study of memory CD8 T cells in hepatitis C reinfection. Data came from immunoSEQ multiplex PCR; TCRdb stores just in-frame clones and leaves some out. The sample has approximately 50,000 clones, roughly nine tenths seen once. As for time point: pre-reinfection, 55 to 20 weeks before reinfection detection. TCR sequencing was done directly ex vivo on sorted cells, without expansion in vitro. The sequenced sample consisted of naive CD8+ T cells sorted from blood. The receptors shown here come from a man between 18 and 29 years old with hepatitis C virus infection.

The chain links TRBV5-6 to TRBJ2-5, with 7 bases lining up with TRBD1. The V gene's germline CDR1 is SGHDT and CDR2 YYEEEE. V was pared by 4 bases and J by 3 bases, with 6 bases of the junction left unmatched. This CDR3 contains 14 residues. CDR3 region: CASSRGTVKETQYF. DNA of the CDR3: TGTGCCAGCAGCCGAGGGACAGTGAAAGAGACCCAGTACTTC.

In this sample, this clone turned up a few times. The chain employs TRBV5-1 and TRBJ1-5; D is uncertain. Germline V gene lookup returns CDR1 SGHRS and CDR2 YFSETQ. The CDR3 spans 12 residues. Trimming took 6 bases from V and 7 from J, leaving 11 bases between them. The CDR3 DNA reads TGCGCCAGCAAAATCCGGTGGCAGCCCCAGCATTTT. Its protein is CASKIRWQPQHF.

The genes are TRBV7-3 and TRBJ1-2, with D tentatively TRBD1 (5 bases). The ends were cut back, 5 bases at V and 5 bases at J, with 24 bases in the middle. CDR1 is SGHTA, CDR2 FQGTGA, per germline. The CDR3 consists of 17 residues. For the CDR3, the DNA is TGTGCCAGCAGCCGAACAACCTTCCGGGACGGACTATATGGCTACACCTTC. Translation gives CASSRTTFRDGLYGYTF.

The CDR3 loop reads CASSEARASAGELFF. CDR3 nucleotides: TGTGCCAGCAGTGAAGCGCGAGCGTCCGCCGGGGAGCTGTTTTTT. The chain uses TRBV6-1 and TRBJ2-2, with D hard to call. Germline V gives CDR1 MNHNS, CDR2 SASEGT. V was trimmed by 0 bases and J by 6 bases, leaving 11 bases between them. This CDR3 has 15 amino acids.

The rearrangement joins TRBV5-5 to TRBJ1-5, with D perhaps TRBD1 (6 bases). V was shortened by 4 bases and J by 5 bases, with 16 bases between the two germline ends. The CDR3 is made up of 15 amino acids. Germline lookup yields CDR1 SGHKS and CDR2 YYEKEE (reference sequence). CDR3 DNA: TGTGCCAGCAGCGATACCGGGACAACGCATCAGCCCCAGCATTTT. Translated, it gives CASSDTGTTHQPQHF.

This clone appeared a few times. The chain recombines TRBV2 with TRBJ2-7, with D tentatively TRBD1 (5 bases). CDR3 length equals 11 residues. The germline CDR1 and CDR2 sequences are SNHLY and FYNNEI. The CDR3 region is CAGAASYEQYF. The CDR3 DNA follows: TGTGCTGGGGCGGCTTCCTACGAGCAGTACTTC.

The CDR3 is CSVEGGEEGDQETQYF. In DNA, the CDR3 is TGCAGCGTTGAAGGGGGGGAGGAGGGTGATCAAGAGACCCAGTACTTC. The chain recombines TRBV29-1 with TRBJ2-5, with D maybe TRBD2 (6 bases). The CDR3 totals 16 residues. Trimming shortened V by 1 base and J by 2 bases, and 17 bases separated the two germline ends. Germline V gene data show CDR1 as SQVTM and CDR2 as ANQGSEA.

The rearrangement links TRBV7-9 to TRBJ1-4; a weak D match, TRBD1 (6 bases). V was clipped by 4 bases and J by 4 bases, with 13 bases between them. Germline lookup yields CDR1 SEHNR and CDR2 FQNEAQ (reference sequence). The CDR3 spans 15 residues. The CDR3, as DNA: TGTGCCAGCAGCTCAACAGGGTGGGGTAATGAAAAACTGTTTTTT. Amino acid sequence: CASSSTGWGNEKLFF.